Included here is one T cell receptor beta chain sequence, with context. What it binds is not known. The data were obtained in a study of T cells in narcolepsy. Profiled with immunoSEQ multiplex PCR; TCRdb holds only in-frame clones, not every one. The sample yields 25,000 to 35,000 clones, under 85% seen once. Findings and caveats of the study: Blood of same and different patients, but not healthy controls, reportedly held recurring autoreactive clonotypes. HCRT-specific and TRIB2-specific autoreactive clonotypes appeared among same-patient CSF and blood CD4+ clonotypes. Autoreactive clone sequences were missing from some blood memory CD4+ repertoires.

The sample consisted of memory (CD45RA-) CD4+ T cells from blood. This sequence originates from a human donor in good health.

This CDR3 reads CASKAGQVKNTEAFF. In DNA form, the CDR3 reads TGTGCCAGCAAGGCTGGACAGGTCAAGAACACTGAAGCTTTCTTT. This chain links TRBV6-5 with TRBJ1-1; 7 nucleotides match TRBD1. Looked up from germline, CDR1 is MNHEY and CDR2 is SVGAGI. The trim removed 7 bases at V and 1 base at J, leaving 9 bases unmatched. CDR3 length: 15 amino acids.